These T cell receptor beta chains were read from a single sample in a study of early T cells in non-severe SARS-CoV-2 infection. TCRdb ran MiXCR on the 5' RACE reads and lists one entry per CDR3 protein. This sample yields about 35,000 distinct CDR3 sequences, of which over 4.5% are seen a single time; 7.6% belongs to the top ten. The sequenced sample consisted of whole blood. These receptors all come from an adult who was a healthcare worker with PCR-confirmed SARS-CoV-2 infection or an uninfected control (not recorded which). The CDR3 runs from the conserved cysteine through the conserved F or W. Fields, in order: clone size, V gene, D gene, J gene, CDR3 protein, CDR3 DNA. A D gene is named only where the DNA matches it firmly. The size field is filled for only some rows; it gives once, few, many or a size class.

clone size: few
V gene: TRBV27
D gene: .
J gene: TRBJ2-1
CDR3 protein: CASRAGTGTVAGVENEQFF
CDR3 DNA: TGTGCCAGCAGAGCCGGGACAGGAACTGTAGCGGGAGTTGAAAATGAGCAGTTCTTC

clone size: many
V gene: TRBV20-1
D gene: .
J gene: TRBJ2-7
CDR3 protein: CSARDAGTFYEQYF
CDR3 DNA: TGCAGTGCTAGAGATGCGGGGACTTTCTACGAGCAGTACTTC

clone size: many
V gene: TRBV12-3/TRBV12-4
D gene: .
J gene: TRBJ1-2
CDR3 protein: CASSVVGYGYTF
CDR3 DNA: TGTGCCAGCAGTGTGGTCGGGTATGGCTACACCTTC

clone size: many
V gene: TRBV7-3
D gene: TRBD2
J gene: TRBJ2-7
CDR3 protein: CASSLRSGGEYEQYF
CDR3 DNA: TGTGCCAGCAGCTTACGTAGCGGGGGAGAATACGAGCAGTACTTC

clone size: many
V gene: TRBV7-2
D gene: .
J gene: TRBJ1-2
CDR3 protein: CAGTWAGLEGYTF
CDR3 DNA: TGTGCCGGGACTTGGGCAGGCCTTGAGGGCTACACCTTC

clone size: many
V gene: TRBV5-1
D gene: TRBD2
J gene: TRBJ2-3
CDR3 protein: CASSLSLAGRDTQYF
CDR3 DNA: TGCGCCAGCAGCTTGTCACTAGCGGGAAGAGATACGCAGTATTTT

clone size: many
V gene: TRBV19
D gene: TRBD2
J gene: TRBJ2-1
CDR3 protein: CASTQRGGTSGNNEQFF
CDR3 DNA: TGTGCCAGTACCCAAAGGGGGGGGACTAGCGGGAACAATGAGCAGTTCTTC

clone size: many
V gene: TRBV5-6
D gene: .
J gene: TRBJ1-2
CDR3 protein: CASSLMSRDNYGYTF
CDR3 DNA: TGTGCCAGCAGCTTGATGTCGAGGGATAACTATGGCTACACCTTC

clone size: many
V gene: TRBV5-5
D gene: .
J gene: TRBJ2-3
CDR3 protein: CASQRATPTDTQYF
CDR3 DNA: TGTGCCAGTCAGAGGGCTACACCCACAGATACGCAGTATTTT

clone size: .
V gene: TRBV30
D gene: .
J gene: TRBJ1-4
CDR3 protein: CAWSTLWVTNEKLFF
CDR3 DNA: TGTGCCTGGAGTACCCTTTGGGTGACTAATGAAAAACTGTTTTTT

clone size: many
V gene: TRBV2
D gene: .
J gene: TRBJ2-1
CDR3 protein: CATGDPGDEQFF
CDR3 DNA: TGTGCCACCGGGGATCCCGGGGATGAGCAGTTCTTC

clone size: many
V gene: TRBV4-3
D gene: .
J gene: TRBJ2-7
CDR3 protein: CASSPHAGNEQYF
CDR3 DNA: TGCGCCAGCAGCCCTCATGCGGGGAACGAGCAGTACTTC

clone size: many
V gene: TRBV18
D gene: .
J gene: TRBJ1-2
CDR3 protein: CASSPQGYYGYTF
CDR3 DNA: TGTGCCAGCTCACCACAGGGTTACTATGGCTACACCTTC

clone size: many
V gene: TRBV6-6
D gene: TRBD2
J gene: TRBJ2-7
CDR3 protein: CASSYVSSGGYEQYF
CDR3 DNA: TGTGCCAGCAGTTACGTGTCTAGCGGGGGATACGAGCAGTACTTC

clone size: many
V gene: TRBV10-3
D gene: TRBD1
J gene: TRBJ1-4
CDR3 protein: CAISEPGQGNEKLFF
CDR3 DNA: TGTGCCATCAGTGAGCCGGGACAGGGGAATGAAAAACTGTTTTTT

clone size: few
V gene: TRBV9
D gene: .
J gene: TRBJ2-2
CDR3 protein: CASSVEGHGELFF
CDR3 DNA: TGTGCCAGCAGCGTAGAGGGGCACGGGGAGCTGTTTTTT

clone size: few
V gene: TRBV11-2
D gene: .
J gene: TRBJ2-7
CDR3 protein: CASSLVTGREQYF
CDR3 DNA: TGTGCCAGCAGCTTAGTAACAGGGCGGGAGCAGTACTTC

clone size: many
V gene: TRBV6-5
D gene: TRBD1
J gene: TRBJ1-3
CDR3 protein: CASRGQGAAPGNTIYF
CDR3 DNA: TGTGCCAGCAGGGGACAGGGGGCAGCCCCTGGAAACACCATATATTTT

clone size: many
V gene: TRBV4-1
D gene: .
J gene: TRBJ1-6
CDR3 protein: CASSQKSQSSYNSPLHF
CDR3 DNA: TGCGCCAGCAGCCAGAAGTCTCAGAGCTCCTATAATTCACCCCTCCACTTT

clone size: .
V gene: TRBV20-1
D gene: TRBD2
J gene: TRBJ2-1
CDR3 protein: CSVPMAGGGNEQFF
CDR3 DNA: TGCAGTGTTCCAATGGCGGGAGGTGGGAATGAGCAGTTCTTC

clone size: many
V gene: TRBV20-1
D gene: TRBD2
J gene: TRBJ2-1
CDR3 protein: CSADLSGEPYNEQFF
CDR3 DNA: TGCAGTGCCGACCTTAGCGGGGAGCCCTACAATGAGCAGTTCTTC

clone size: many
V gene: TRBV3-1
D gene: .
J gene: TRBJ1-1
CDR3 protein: CASSQRGAPEAFF
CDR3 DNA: TGTGCCAGCAGCCAGCGAGGGGCCCCTGAAGCTTTCTTT